One sample yielded the 6 T cell receptor beta chains listed below, sequenced in a study of blood T cell repertoires in COVID-19. TCRdb's table, derived via immunoSEQ multiplex PCR, lists solely in-frame clones and lacks some. This table holds 350,000 to 450,000 clones, over 75% found once. The sequenced material came from PBMCs or T cells enriched from blood (not recorded which). The origin of the receptors is a woman under 30 who had been exposed to COVID-19.

The genes are TRBV2 and TRBJ1-5; perhaps TRBD1 as D (5 bases). V was clipped by 1 base and J by 7 bases, with 14 bases between them. CDR3 length: 15 residues. The germline gives CDR1 SNHLY, CDR2 FYNNEI. The CDR3 region has the DNA TGTGCCAGCAGTGAAGGGGGACTCCCAGTCCAGCCCCAGCATTTT. This encodes CASSEGGLPVQPQHF.

This chain connects TRBV28 to TRBJ2-1; perhaps TRBD1 as D (6 bases). CDR1 and CDR2 (germline): MDHEN, SYDVKM. This CDR3 comprises 13 residues. With 10 bases removed from V and 2 bases from J, the gap between germline ends came to 12 bases. The CDR3 nucleotides read TGTGCCACCGCAGGGGATGCCTACAATGAGCAGTTCTTC. Encoded protein: CATAGDAYNEQFF.

V and J are TRBV5-4 and TRBJ1-1; D remains ambiguous. This CDR3 spans 13 amino acids. Between the trimmed V and J ends, which lost 2 bases and 2 bases, there was a span of 7 bases. CDR1 is SGHNT, CDR2 YYREEE, per germline (reference sequence). The CDR3 DNA reads TGTGCCAGCAGCTTCCTATATAACACTGAAGCTTTCTTT. It translates to CASSFLYNTEAFF.

The chain recombines TRBV19 with TRBJ2-4; 15 bases map to TRBD2. The V segment lost 5 bases and the J segment 0 bases; nucleotides outside the gene matches: 5. Germline CDR1 is LNHDA and CDR2 is SQIVND (reference sequence). The CDR3 is 18 amino acids. CDR3 bases: TGTGCCAGTAGTTCTCGGACTAGCGGGGGGGTAGCCAAAAACATTCAGTACTTC. The encoded protein is CASSSRTSGGVAKNIQYF.

The V gene is TRBV7-2, the J gene TRBJ2-7; TRBD2 matches at 7 bases. Germline V gene lookup returns CDR1 SGHTA and CDR2 FQGNSA. The V and J ends lost 0 bases and 7 bases, in that order; junction bases with no gene match: 6. The CDR3 runs 14 residues. The CDR3 DNA reads as TGTGCCAGCAGCTTAGCGGGAGGGTCGGGGGAGCAGTACTTC. This gives the protein CASSLAGGSGEQYF.

The chain combines TRBV5-1 with TRBJ1-5; a possible D gene is TRBD1 (5 bases). Per germline, CDR1 SGHRS and CDR2 YFSETQ. The CDR3 covers 13 residues. V was clipped by 0 bases and J by 7 bases, with 8 bases between them. The CDR3 region is CASSLGGVQPQHF. CDR3 DNA: TGCGCCAGCAGCTTGGGGGGGGTGCAGCCCCAGCATTTT.